The next 10 T cell receptor beta chains were all read from a single sample in a study of shared clonotypes between healthy human individuals (dated by TCRdb to 2020 to 2022). CD8 naive samples were CD45RO-negative cells positively selected for CCR7, giving a CD45RA+CCR7+ population that excluded TemRA cells. The library was obtained by the immunoSEQ multiplex PCR assay. TCRdb took this table from immuneACCESS and kept in-frame rearrangements with V and J called. Such tables lack part of the clones; where checked against another copy, unresolved V genes explain under half of the gap, and the rest is unexplained. Within this sample are around 620,000 clones, with roughly 95% of them counted one time only. Approximately 0.12% of the sample is in the top ten clones. The source material was naive CD8+ T cells sorted from blood. Read against the paper, the sample's cell subset or site label means: CD45RA+CCR7+. These TCRs come from a woman aged 25 to 39 in good health.

CDR3 protein: CASSPSGRGNEQFF. DNA for the CDR3: TGTGCCAGTAGTCCTAGCGGAAGGGGTAATGAGCAGTTCTTC. This sequence joins TRBV19 and TRBJ2-1; 7 nucleotides agree with TRBD2. Germline loops: CDR1 LNHDA, CDR2 SQIVND (reference sequence). The junction had 8 bases not matched to a gene; V was cut back by 5 bases and J by 7 bases. The CDR3 extends over 14 amino acids.

The chain carries TRBV5-5 and TRBJ2-7; D remains ambiguous. Germline CDR1 and CDR2: SGHKS and YYEKEE (reference sequence). Trimming shortened V by 0 bases and J by 3 bases, and 13 bases separated the two germline ends. CDR3 size: 15 residues. The CDR3 nucleotides read TGTGCCAGCAGCTTGGCCCTAGACGGAGACTACGAGCAGTACTTC. The encoded protein is CASSLALDGDYEQYF.

CDR3 in DNA: TGTGCCAGTTCGACTAGCGTGACCTACGAGCAGTACTTC. This gives the protein CASSTSVTYEQYF. The chain carries TRBV19 and TRBJ2-7; TRBD2 matches at 8 bases. Looked up from germline, CDR1 is LNHDA and CDR2 is SQIVND (reference sequence). V lost 8 bases to trimming and J lost 2 bases; unmatched junction nucleotides: 5. This CDR3 spans 13 amino acids.

The V call is TRBV9, the J call TRBJ2-3; D is undetermined. V lost 3 bases, J lost 4 bases, and 6 bases lay in between. Looked up from germline, CDR1 is SGDLS and CDR2 is YYNGEE. The CDR3 has 12 residues. CDR3 amino acids: CASSAGPDTQYF. In DNA, the CDR3 is TGTGCCAGCAGCGCCGGTCCAGATACGCAGTATTTT.

The chain links TRBV29-1 to TRBJ1-5; D is unclear. V lost 6 bases, J lost 8 bases, and 17 bases lay in between. This CDR3 comprises 13 residues. The germline gives CDR1 SQVTM, CDR2 ANQGSEA. The CDR3 here is CSVTTTKGEPQHF. In nucleotides, the CDR3 is TGCAGCGTCACCACCACTAAAGGCGAGCCCCAGCATTTT.

The chain combines TRBV2 with TRBJ2-2; 8 positions agree with TRBD1. The CDR3 spans 14 residues. Trimming at V came to 6 bases and at J to 7 bases, leaving 7 bases not matched to a gene. Germline V CDR1 and CDR2: SNHLY, FYNNEI. The CDR3 DNA is TGTGCCAGCAGGCTGACAGGGGATGTCGGGGAGCTGTTTTTT. Translated, it gives CASRLTGDVGELFF. The variable domain in full, with the rest retrieved from reference TRBV2 and TRBJ2-2, is EPEVTQTPSHQVTQMGQEVILRCVPISNHLYFYWYRQILGQKVEFLVSFYNNEISEKSEIFDDQFSVERPDGSNFTLKIRSTKLEDSAMYFCASRLTGDVGELFFGEGSRLTVL.

As for this clone: This sample also contains other DNA sequences that code for the same CDR3. The chain links TRBV27 to TRBJ2-7; D unresolved. V dropped 3 bases and J dropped 3 bases, with 6 bases sitting between them. The CDR3 totals 12 residues. CDR1 and CDR2 from the germline V gene are MNHEY and SMNVEV (reference sequence). This CDR3 is CASSFDGYEQYF. CDR3 bases: TGTGCCAGCAGTTTCGACGGCTACGAGCAGTACTTC.

The rearrangement uses TRBV28 and TRBJ2-2; D is uncertain. The CDR3 is 15 amino acids. CDR1 MDHEN and CDR2 SYDVKM come from the germline V gene. Trimming stripped 6 bases from V and 2 bases from J, with 13 bases between. CDR3 sequence: CASSPSFDNTGELFF. The CDR3 nucleotides read TGTGCCAGCAGCCCCTCCTTCGACAACACCGGGGAGCTGTTTTTT.

V usage is TRBV13 and J usage is TRBJ2-1; 12 nucleotides match TRBD1. CDR1 is PRHDT, CDR2 FYEKMQ, per germline (reference sequence). With V trimmed by 5 bases and J by 8 bases, 7 bases remained unmatched. The CDR3 totals 15 residues. The CDR3 reads CASSTPGTGGHEQFF. CDR3 nucleotide sequence: TGTGCCAGCAGCACCCCCGGGACAGGGGGCCATGAGCAGTTCTTC.

The chain combines TRBV27 with TRBJ2-5; TRBD2 agrees at 12 bases. The J call may be mistaken, given a closer DNA end match to TRBJ2-7. From germline, CDR1 is MNHEY and CDR2 SMNVEV (reference sequence). This CDR3 is built from 15 residues. The CDR3 spells CASSPGLAGNYEQYF. The CDR3 DNA sequence: TGTGCCAGCAGTCCGGGACTAGCGGGTAACTACGAGCAGTACTTC.